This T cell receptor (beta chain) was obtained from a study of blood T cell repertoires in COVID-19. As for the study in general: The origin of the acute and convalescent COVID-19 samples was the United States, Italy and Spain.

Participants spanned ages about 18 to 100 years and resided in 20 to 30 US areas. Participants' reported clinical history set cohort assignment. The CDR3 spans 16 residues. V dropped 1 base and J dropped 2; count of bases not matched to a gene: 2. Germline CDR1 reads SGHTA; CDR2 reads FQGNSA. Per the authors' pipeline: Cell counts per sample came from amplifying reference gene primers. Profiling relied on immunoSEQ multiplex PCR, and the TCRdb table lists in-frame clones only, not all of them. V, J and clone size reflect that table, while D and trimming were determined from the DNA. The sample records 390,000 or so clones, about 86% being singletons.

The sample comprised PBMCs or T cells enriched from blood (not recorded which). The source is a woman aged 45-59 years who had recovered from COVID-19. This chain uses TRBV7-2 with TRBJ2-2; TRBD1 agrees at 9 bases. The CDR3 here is CASSLGGQGNTGELFF. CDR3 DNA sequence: TGTGCCAGCAGCTTAGGGGGACAGGGCAACACCGGGGAGCTGTTTTTT.